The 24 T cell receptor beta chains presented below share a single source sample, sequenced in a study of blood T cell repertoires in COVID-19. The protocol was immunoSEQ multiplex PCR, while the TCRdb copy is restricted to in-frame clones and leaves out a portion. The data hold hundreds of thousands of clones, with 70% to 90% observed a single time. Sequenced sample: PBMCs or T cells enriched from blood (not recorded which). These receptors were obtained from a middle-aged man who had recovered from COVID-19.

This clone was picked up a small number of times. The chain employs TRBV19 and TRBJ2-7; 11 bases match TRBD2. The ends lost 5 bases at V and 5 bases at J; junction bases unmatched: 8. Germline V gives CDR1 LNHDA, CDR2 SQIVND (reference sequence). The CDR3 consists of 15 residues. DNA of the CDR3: TGTGCCAGTAGTCAACTAGCGGGAGTTTCCCACGAGCAGTACTTC. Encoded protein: CASSQLAGVSHEQYF.

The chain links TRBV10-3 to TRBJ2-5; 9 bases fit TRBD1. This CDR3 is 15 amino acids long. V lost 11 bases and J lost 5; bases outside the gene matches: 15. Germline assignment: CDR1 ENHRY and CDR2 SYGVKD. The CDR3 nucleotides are TGTGCCGCCTCCTCCACGGGACAGGGTGGGGAGACCCAGTACTTC. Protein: CAASSTGQGGETQYF.

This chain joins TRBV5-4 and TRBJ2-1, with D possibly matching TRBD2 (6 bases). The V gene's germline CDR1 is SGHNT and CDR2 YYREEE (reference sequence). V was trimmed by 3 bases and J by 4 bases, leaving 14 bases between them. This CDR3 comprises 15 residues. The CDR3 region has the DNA TGTGCCAGCAGCTGGTTAGGAGGGCGGTACAATGAGCAGTTCTTC. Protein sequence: CASSWLGGRYNEQFF.

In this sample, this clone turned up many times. The CDR3 DNA follows: TGTGCCAGCAGCCCACAGGGTGCAACTAATGAAAAACTGTTTTTT. Translating it yields CASSPQGATNEKLFF. The chain employs TRBV3-1 (or the pseudogene TRBV3-2) and TRBJ1-4; D might be TRBD1 (6 bases). CDR1 is LGHDT, CDR2 YNNKEL, per germline (reference sequence). The CDR3 covers 15 residues. Trimming removed 4 bases from V and 0 bases from J, with 9 bases in between.

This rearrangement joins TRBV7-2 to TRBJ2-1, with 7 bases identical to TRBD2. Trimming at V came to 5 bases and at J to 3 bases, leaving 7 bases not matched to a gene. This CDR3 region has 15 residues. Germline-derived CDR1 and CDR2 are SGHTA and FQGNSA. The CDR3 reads CASSKPGLNYNEQFF. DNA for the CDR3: TGTGCCAGCAGCAAACCGGGACTAAACTACAATGAGCAGTTCTTC. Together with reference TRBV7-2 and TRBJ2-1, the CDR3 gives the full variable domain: GAGVSQSPSNKVTEKGKDVELRCDPISGHTALYWYRQSLGQGLEFLIYFQGNSAPDKSGLPSDRFSAERTGGSVSTLTIQRTQQEDSAVYLCASSKPGLNYNEQFFGPGTRLTVL.

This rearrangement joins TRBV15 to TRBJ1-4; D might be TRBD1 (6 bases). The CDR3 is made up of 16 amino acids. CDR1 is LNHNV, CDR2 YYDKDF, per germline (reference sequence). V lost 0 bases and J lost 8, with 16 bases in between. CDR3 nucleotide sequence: TGTGCCACCAGCAGAGATAGGACAGTTGAGGACGAAAAACTGTTTTTT. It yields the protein CATSRDRTVEDEKLFF.

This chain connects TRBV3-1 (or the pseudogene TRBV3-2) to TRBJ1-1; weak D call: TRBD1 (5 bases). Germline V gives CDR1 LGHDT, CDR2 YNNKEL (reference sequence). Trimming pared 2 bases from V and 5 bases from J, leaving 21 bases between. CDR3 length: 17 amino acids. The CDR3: CASSQIRNVGDGTEAFF. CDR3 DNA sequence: TGTGCCAGCAGCCAAATTAGGAACGTAGGGGATGGTACTGAAGCTTTCTTT.

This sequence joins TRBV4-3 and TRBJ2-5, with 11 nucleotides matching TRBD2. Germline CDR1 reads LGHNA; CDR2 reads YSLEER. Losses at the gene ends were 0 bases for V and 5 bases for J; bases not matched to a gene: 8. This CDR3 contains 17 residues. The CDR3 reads CASSQEGRVAGGETQYF. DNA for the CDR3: TGCGCCAGCAGCCAAGAAGGCCGGGTAGCGGGGGGGGAGACCCAGTACTTC.

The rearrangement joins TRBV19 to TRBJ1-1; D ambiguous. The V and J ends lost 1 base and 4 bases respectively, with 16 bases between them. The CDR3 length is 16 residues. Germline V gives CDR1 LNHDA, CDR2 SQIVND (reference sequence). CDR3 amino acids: CASSIGGSGLGTEAFF. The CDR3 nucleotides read TGTGCCAGTAGTATAGGAGGGTCGGGGTTAGGCACTGAAGCTTTCTTT. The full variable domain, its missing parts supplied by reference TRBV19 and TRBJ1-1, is DGGITQSPKYLFRKEGQNVTLSCEQNLNHDAMYWYRQDPGQGLRLIYYSQIVNDFQKGDIAEGYSVSREKKESFPLTVTSAQKNPTAFYLCASSIGGSGLGTEAFFGQGTRLTVV.

For the CDR3, the DNA is TGTGCCAGCAGCCACGGGGCCCTAGCGGGAGGCGGTCCGCAGTACTTC. Translation gives CASSHGALAGGGPQYF. The V call is TRBV3-1 (or the pseudogene TRBV3-2), the J call TRBJ2-7, with TRBD2 matching over 11 bases. Looked up from germline, CDR1 is LGHDT and CDR2 is YNNKEL (reference sequence). The CDR3 loop spans 16 amino acids. The ends lost 3 bases at V and 9 bases at J; junction bases unmatched: 13.

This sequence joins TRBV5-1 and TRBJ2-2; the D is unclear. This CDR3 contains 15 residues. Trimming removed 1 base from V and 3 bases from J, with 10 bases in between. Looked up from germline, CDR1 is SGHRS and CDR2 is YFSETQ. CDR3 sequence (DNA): TGCGCCAGCAGCTTGTTACCGGGTGACACCGGGGAGCTGTTTTTT. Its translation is CASSLLPGDTGELFF.

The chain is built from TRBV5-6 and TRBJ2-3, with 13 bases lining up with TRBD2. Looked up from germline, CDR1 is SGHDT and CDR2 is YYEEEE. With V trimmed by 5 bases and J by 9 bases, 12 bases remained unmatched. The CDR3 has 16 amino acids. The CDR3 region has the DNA TGTGCCAGCAGAGTGAGACTAGCGGGGGGCCGAAGGACGCAGTATTTT. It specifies CASRVRLAGGRRTQYF.

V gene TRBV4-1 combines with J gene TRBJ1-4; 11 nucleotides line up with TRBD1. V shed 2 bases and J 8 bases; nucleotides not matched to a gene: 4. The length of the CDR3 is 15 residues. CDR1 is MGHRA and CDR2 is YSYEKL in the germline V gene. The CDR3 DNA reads TGCGCCAGCAGCCAATGGGGACAGGGGGGCGAAAAACTGTTTTTT. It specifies CASSQWGQGGEKLFF.

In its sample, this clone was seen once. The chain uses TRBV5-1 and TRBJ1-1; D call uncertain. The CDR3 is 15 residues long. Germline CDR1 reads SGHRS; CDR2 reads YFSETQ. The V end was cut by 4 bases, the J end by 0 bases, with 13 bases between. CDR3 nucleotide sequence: TGCGCCAGCAGCCCTCTAACTGAATTGAACACTGAAGCTTTCTTT. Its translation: CASSPLTELNTEAFF.

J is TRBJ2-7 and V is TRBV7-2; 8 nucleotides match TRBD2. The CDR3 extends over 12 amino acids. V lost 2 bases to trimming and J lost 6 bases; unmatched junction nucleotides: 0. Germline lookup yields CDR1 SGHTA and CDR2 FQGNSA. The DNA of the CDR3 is TGTGCCAGCAGCTTACTAGCGGGCGAGCAGTACTTC. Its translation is CASSLLAGEQYF.

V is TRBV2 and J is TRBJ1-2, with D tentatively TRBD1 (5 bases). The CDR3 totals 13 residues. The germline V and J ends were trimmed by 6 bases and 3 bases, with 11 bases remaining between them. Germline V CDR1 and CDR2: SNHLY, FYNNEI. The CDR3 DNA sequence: TGTGCCAGCAGACCGGGGGTAGACTATGGCTACACCTTC. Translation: CASRPGVDYGYTF.

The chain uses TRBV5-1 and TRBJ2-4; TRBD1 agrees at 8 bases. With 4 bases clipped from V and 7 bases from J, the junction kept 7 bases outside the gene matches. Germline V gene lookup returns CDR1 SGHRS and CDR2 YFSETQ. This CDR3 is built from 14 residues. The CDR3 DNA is TGCGCCAGCAGCGGGACAGGATTGGGGAACATTCAGTACTTC. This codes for CASSGTGLGNIQYF.

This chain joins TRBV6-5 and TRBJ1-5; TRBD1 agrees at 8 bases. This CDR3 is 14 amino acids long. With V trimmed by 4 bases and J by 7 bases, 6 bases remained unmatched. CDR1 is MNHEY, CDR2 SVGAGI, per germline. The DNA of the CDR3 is TGTGCCAGCAGTTCCCAGGGGGCAGGACAGCCCCAGCATTTT. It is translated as CASSSQGAGQPQHF.

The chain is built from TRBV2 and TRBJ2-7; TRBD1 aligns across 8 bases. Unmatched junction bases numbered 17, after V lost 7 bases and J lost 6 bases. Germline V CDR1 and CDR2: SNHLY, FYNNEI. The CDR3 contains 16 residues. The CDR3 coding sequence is TGTGCCAGCATCCTGGGGGTCTGGGCAGGGGGCTCCGAGCAGTACTTC. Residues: CASILGVWAGGSEQYF.

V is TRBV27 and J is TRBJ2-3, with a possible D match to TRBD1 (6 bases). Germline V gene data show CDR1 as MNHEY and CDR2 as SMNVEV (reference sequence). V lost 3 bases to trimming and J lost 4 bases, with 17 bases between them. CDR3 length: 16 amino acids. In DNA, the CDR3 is TGTGCCAGCAGTTTTGTTAGGACAGAGACGGCAGATACGCAGTATTTT. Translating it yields CASSFVRTETADTQYF.

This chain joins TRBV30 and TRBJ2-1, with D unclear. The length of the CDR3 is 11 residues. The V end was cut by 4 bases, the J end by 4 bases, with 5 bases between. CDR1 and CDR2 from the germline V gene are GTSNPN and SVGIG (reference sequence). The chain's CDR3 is CAWTVYNEQFF. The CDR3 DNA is TGTGCCTGGACAGTGTACAATGAGCAGTTCTTC.

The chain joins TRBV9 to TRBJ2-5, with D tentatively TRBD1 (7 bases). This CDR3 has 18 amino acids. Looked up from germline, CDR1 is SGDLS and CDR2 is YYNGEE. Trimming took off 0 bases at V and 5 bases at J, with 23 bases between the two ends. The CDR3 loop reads CASSVGVFGTAGGETQYF. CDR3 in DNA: TGTGCCAGCAGCGTAGGCGTATTCGGGACAGCGGGTGGGGAGACCCAGTACTTC. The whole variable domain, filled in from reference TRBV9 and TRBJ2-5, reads DSGVTQTPKHLITATGQRVTLRCSPRSGDLSVYWYQQSLDQGLQFLIQYYNGEERAKGNILERFSAQQFPDLHSELNLSSLELGDSALYFCASSVGVFGTAGGETQYFGPGTRLLVL.

The CDR3 sequence: CASTSGLAGVNEQFF. As DNA, the CDR3 is TGTGCCAGTACCTCGGGACTAGCGGGAGTCAATGAGCAGTTCTTC. V gene TRBV19 combines with J gene TRBJ2-1; 14 bases are a match to TRBD2. CDR1 and CDR2 (germline): LNHDA, SQIVND (reference sequence). J was trimmed by 6 bases and V by 7 bases; bases with no gene match: 5. This CDR3 contains 15 residues.

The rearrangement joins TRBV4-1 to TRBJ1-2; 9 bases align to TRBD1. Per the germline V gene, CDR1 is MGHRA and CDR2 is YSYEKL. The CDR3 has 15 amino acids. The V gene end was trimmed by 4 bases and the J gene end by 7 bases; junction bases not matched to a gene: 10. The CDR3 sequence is CASSRIVQGALGYTF. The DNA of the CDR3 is TGCGCCAGCAGCCGAATTGTACAGGGGGCGCTTGGCTACACCTTC.